A selection of T cell receptor beta chains follows, all from one sample in a study of T cell repertoires in cytomegalovirus infection. TCRdb ran MiXCR on the reads and lists one entry per CDR3 protein. The table lists over 300,000 distinct CDR3 sequences, around 9.5% of them singletons. The sequencing input was PBMCs. The receptors were sampled from a human donor in good health (CMV status not recorded). Some clones in this sample may be carry-over from other donors' samples. Both conserved end residues are part of each CDR3. Each record gives: D gene, CDR3 length, clone size, V gene, J gene, CDR3 protein, CDR3 DNA. The D gene is left open where the match is weak. Clone sizes are given selectively: once, few, many, or a class where the clone is expanded.

NA	14	many	TRBV25-1	TRBJ2-5	CASSGTGSPGAQYF	TGTGCCAGCAGTGGAACAGGGAGCCCAGGGGCCCAGTACTTC
NA	12	few	TRBV12-3/TRBV12-4	TRBJ1-2	CASSSDIYGYTF	TGTGCCAGCAGTTCGGATATCTATGGCTACACCTTC
TRBD1	15	NA	TRBV18	TRBJ2-7	CASSPSGTGGIEQYF	TGTGCCAGCTCACCGTCCGGGACAGGGGGAATAGAGCAGTACTTC
TRBD1	16	few	TRBV7-2	TRBJ1-4	CASSPRQGRGNEKLFF	TGTGCCAGCAGCCCCCGACAGGGAAGGGGTAATGAAAAACTGTTTTTT
NA	20	many	TRBV12-3/TRBV12-4	TRBJ1-6	CASSLGGAIRGSSYNSPLHF	TGTGCCAGCAGTTTAGGGGGGGCCATAAGGGGAAGCTCCTATAATTCACCCCTCCACTTT
TRBD2	13	few	TRBV30	TRBJ2-5	CARGTSGQETQYF	TGTGCCCGGGGAACTAGCGGACAAGAGACCCAGTACTTC
NA	13	many	TRBV29-1	TRBJ1-2	CSVEGYRNYGYTF	TGCAGCGTTGAAGGGTACAGAAACTATGGCTACACCTTC
NA	16	many	TRBV7-8	TRBJ1-2	CASSLEFEGRNYGYTF	TGTGCCAGCAGCTTAGAATTTGAGGGCAGGAACTATGGCTACACCTTC
TRBD2	16	NA	TRBV7-2	TRBJ2-1	CASSGSERGGANEQFF	TGTGCCAGCAGCGGCTCGGAGCGCGGGGGGGCCAATGAGCAGTTCTTC
TRBD2	16	NA	TRBV24-1	TRBJ2-1	CATSDFGLAGSNEQFF	TGTGCCACCAGTGATTTTGGGCTAGCGGGGAGCAATGAGCAGTTCTTC
TRBD1	14	many	TRBV4-1	TRBJ1-1	CASTPRRGGTEAFF	TGCGCCAGCACCCCACGCAGGGGGGGAACTGAAGCTTTCTTT
NA	12	many	TRBV12-3/TRBV12-4	TRBJ2-3	CASSLRENTQYF	TGTGCCAGCAGTTTGAGGGAAAATACGCAGTATTTT
NA	12	NA	TRBV20-1	TRBJ1-3	CSARVGGNTIYF	TGCAGTGCTAGAGTCGGTGGAAACACCATATATTTT
NA	14	NA	TRBV15	TRBJ2-1	CATSREEFSNEQFF	TGTGCCACCAGCAGAGAGGAGTTCTCCAATGAGCAGTTCTTC
NA	15	few	TRBV11-2	TRBJ2-7	CASSANGSPSYEQYF	TGTGCCAGCAGCGCCAACGGGAGCCCCTCCTACGAGCAGTACTTC
NA	14	few	TRBV7-2	TRBJ2-3	CASSAGHGGDTQYF	TGTGCCAGCAGCGCCGGCCACGGGGGAGATACGCAGTATTTT
TRBD2	15	many	TRBV7-9	TRBJ2-5	CASSPGGAPGRTQYF	TGTGCCAGCAGCCCCGGGGGGGCTCCTGGTCGGACCCAGTACTTC
NA	15	many	TRBV7-2	TRBJ2-5	CASSFPGGTPGTQYF	TGTGCCAGCAGCTTCCCAGGGGGGACCCCCGGGACCCAGTACTTC
NA	16	many	TRBV11-2	TRBJ1-4	CASSPGPGRNNEKLFF	TGTGCCAGCAGCCCGGGCCCGGGACGGAATAATGAAAAACTGTTTTTT
TRBD1	13	many	TRBV7-2	TRBJ1-2	CASSPQGADGYTF	TGTGCCAGCAGCCCACAGGGGGCGGATGGCTACACCTTC
NA	15	few	TRBV15	TRBJ1-6	CATSRDKGGNSPLHF	TGTGCCACCAGCAGAGATAAGGGTGGTAATTCACCCCTCCACTTT
TRBD1	16	few	TRBV28	TRBJ1-1	CASSLTGGSPGTEAFF	TGTGCCAGCAGTTTGACAGGGGGAAGTCCAGGAACTGAAGCTTTCTTT
TRBD2	15	many	TRBV6-2/TRBV6-3	TRBJ2-3	CASRLTSGPTDTQYF	TGTGCCAGCAGGCTGACTAGCGGGCCCACAGATACGCAGTATTTT
TRBD1	15	NA	TRBV20-1	TRBJ1-3	CSAAPGDRTGNTIYF	TGCAGTGCCGCCCCGGGGGACAGGACTGGAAACACCATATATTTT
NA	14	NA	TRBV15	TRBJ2-1	CATSREGGRDEQFF	TGTGCCACCAGCAGAGAGGGGGGGCGCGATGAGCAGTTCTTC
NA	13	many	TRBV7-9	TRBJ2-7	CASSTDKPYEQYF	TGTGCCAGCAGCACCGACAAACCCTACGAGCAGTACTTC
TRBD2	17	many	TRBV20-1	TRBJ2-1	CSARDQSGRASNNEQFF	TGCAGTGCTAGAGATCAGAGCGGGAGGGCCTCAAACAATGAGCAGTTCTTC
NA	15	many	TRBV7-9	TRBJ1-5	CASSLDSQIHQPQHF	TGTGCCAGCAGCCTAGACAGTCAGATTCATCAGCCCCAGCATTTT
NA	16	many	TRBV7-2	TRBJ2-5	CASSLLLGQGEETQYF	TGTGCCAGCAGCTTACTTCTCGGCCAGGGAGAAGAGACCCAGTACTTC
NA	14	few	TRBV15	TRBJ2-5	CATSRAAGSETQYF	TGTGCCACCAGCAGAGCGGCGGGGTCAGAGACCCAGTACTTC
NA	16	many	TRBV7-2	TRBJ2-3	CASSARGRGVADTQYF	TGTGCCAGCAGCGCGAGGGGGCGGGGGGTCGCAGATACGCAGTATTTT
TRBD1	14	NA	TRBV7-9	TRBJ1-1	CASSSLTGDTEAFF	TGTGCCAGCAGCTCCTTGACAGGGGACACTGAAGCTTTCTTT
TRBD1	16	many	TRBV7-9	TRBJ2-7	CASSFAPGQGPYEQYF	TGTGCCAGCAGCTTTGCTCCGGGACAGGGTCCCTACGAGCAGTACTTC
TRBD2	15	many	TRBV7-2	TRBJ2-7	CASSETIAGHAEQYF	TGTGCCAGCAGCGAAACTATAGCGGGGCACGCCGAGCAGTACTTC
NA	13	NA	TRBV29-1	TRBJ2-1	CSGGERGRNEQFF	TGCAGCGGCGGGGAGAGGGGGAGAAATGAGCAGTTCTTC